These T cell receptor beta chains were read from a single sample in a study of blood T cell repertoires in COVID-19. The data were produced by immunoSEQ multiplex PCR, yet TCRdb's version contains in-frame clones alone and is incomplete. Here the sample spans about 160,000 clones, approximately 88% being singletons. Source material: peripheral blood. These receptors all come from a woman aged 80 or over with active or convalescent COVID-19. CDR3s include the opening cysteine and the closing phenylalanine or tryptophan. The D gene is left open where the match is weak. Some rows have no size entry. The others give once, few or many, or a class for an expanded clone.

>once|TRBV6-4|.|TRBJ1-2
TGTGCCAGCAGTGAAGGGGGAGTCAACTATGGCTACACCTTC
CASSEGGVNYGYTF
>.|TRBV7-2|.|TRBJ1-2
TGTGCCAGCAGCTTTACAGGGTGGGACTATGGCTACACCTTC
CASSFTGWDYGYTF
>.|TRBV19|.|TRBJ1-5
TGTGCCAGTAGCACTCAGGGGTACAATCAGCCCCAGCATTTT
CASSTQGYNQPQHF
>.|TRBV4-1|.|TRBJ1-1
TGCGCCAGCAGCCAAGGGCAGTTCCTCACTGAAGCTTTCTTT
CASSQGQFLTEAFF
>.|TRBV15|.|TRBJ2-1
TGTGCCACCAGCAGAGATGGGCTCTACAGCTCCTACAATGAGCAGTTCTTC
CATSRDGLYSSYNEQFF
>.|TRBV5-4|.|TRBJ2-2
TGTGCCAGCAGCTTGGGAGGGGGGGCCGGCGGGGAGCTGTTTTTT
CASSLGGGAGGELFF
>.|TRBV19|TRBD1|TRBJ1-2
TGTGCCAGTAGTCGGACAGGGCCAGCTAACTATGGCTACACCTTC
CASSRTGPANYGYTF
>once|TRBV4-1|.|TRBJ1-5
TGCGCCAGCAGCCACGACAGTTATAGCAATCAGCCCCAGCATTTT
CASSHDSYSNQPQHF
>.|TRBV7-8|TRBD1|TRBJ2-2
TGTGCCAGCAGCTTCAAGCCGGGACAGGATACGAACACCGGGGAGCTGTTTTTT
CASSFKPGQDTNTGELFF
>.|TRBV4-2|.|TRBJ1-4
TGTGCCAGCAGCCAAGGGGGAGGGTGGGAAAAACTGTTTTTT
CASSQGGGWEKLFF
>few|TRBV7-8|TRBD1|TRBJ2-1
TGTGCCAGCAGCTCAACAGGGGGTGTTAATATTGGTAGGTCCTACAATGAGCAGTTCTTC
CASSSTGGVNIGRSYNEQFF
>.|TRBV7-9|TRBD1|TRBJ2-6
TGTGCCACCACCGGGACAGGACCGTCTGGGGCCAACGTCCTGACTTTC
CATTGTGPSGANVLTF
>.|TRBV2|TRBD1|TRBJ2-3
TGTGCCAGCAGTGGACGGCGGACAGGGGCGCAGTATTTT
CASSGRRTGAQYF
>.|TRBV6-2/TRBV6-3|.|TRBJ1-5
TGTGCCAGCAGCACCAGGAACAATCAGCCCCAGCATTTT
CASSTRNNQPQHF
>.|TRBV27|.|TRBJ1-5
TGTGCCAGCAGTTCTTGGCAGGTGGGTTTGGGCAATCAGCCCCAGCATTTT
CASSSWQVGLGNQPQHF
>.|TRBV19|.|TRBJ1-5
TGTGCCAGTAGTATACGGGATCAGCCCCAGCATTTT
CASSIRDQPQHF
>.|TRBV30|.|TRBJ1-4
TGTGCCTGGAGTGTCCTTCCTGAAAAACTGTTTTTT
CAWSVLPEKLFF
>.|TRBV9|.|TRBJ1-3
TGTGCCAGCAGCGTAGACGTGGGCCCAGCCTCTGGAAACACCATATATTTT
CASSVDVGPASGNTIYF
>few|TRBV19|TRBD2|TRBJ2-5
TGTGCCAGCCTAGGACTAGCGGGTCTCCAAGAGACCCAGTACTTC
CASLGLAGLQETQYF
>.|TRBV5-1|.|TRBJ1-5
TGCGCCAGCAACAACGTTACCAGCAATCAGCCCCAGCATTTT
CASNNVTSNQPQHF
>.|TRBV5-1|.|TRBJ1-2
TGCGCCAGCAGTTTAGGGACAAACTATGGCTACACCTTC
CASSLGTNYGYTF
>.|TRBV6-5|TRBD1|TRBJ1-6
TGTGCCAGCACCCCCCAGGGGGGTTCACCCCTCCACTTT
CASTPQGGSPLHF
>.|TRBV4-1|.|TRBJ1-1
TGCGCCAGCAGCCAAGCCCGACAGGTGAACACTGAAGCTTTCTTT
CASSQARQVNTEAFF
>few|TRBV18|TRBD1|TRBJ1-4
TGTGCCAGCTCACCCTCGCAAGGACAGGGATCTGGAAAACTGTTTTTT
CASSPSQGQGSGKLFF
>once|TRBV7-2|.|TRBJ2-7
TGTGCCAGCAGGACGGCGGCCTCCTACGAGCAGTACTTC
CASRTAASYEQYF
>once|TRBV19|.|TRBJ1-2
TGTGCCACCCAATTGTGGGGCGGAGATTATGGCTACACCTTC
CATQLWGGDYGYTF
>.|TRBV13|TRBD2|TRBJ2-5
TGTGCCAGCAGCTCGCCAACCACGGGGGGTGAAGAGACCCAGTACTTC
CASSSPTTGGEETQYF
>many|TRBV6-2/TRBV6-3|.|TRBJ2-2
TGTGCCAGCAGTTACAACCAGGGGTTGGGGACCGGGGAGCTGTTTTTT
CASSYNQGLGTGELFF
>.|TRBV5-5|TRBD1|TRBJ2-1
TGTGCCAGCAGCCGGGACAGGGTGCGCAATGAGCAGTTCTTC
CASSRDRVRNEQFF
>once|TRBV3-1/TRBV3-2|TRBD1|TRBJ1-2
TGTGCCAGCAGCCAATCACAGGGGTGGGGCTACACCTTC
CASSQSQGWGYTF
>.|TRBV5-1|TRBD2|TRBJ2-3
TGCGCCAGCAAGACTAGCGGGGGGTCGGATACGCAGTATTTT
CASKTSGGSDTQYF
>few|TRBV5-8|.|TRBJ1-3
TGTGCCAGCAGCTTGACAGGGTCTGGAAACACCATATATTTT
CASSLTGSGNTIYF
>.|TRBV19|.|TRBJ1-1
TGTGCCAGTAGCGACGCGGGGAGCACTGAAGCTTTCTTT
CASSDAGSTEAFF
>.|TRBV7-2|.|TRBJ1-2
TGTGCCAGCAGCTTAGGTGGGACTGCTAAAGGCTACACCTTC
CASSLGGTAKGYTF
>once|TRBV6-5|.|TRBJ1-2
TGTGCCAGCAGTTACTTCGGAGGGAGAGGCTACACCTTC
CASSYFGGRGYTF
>few|TRBV9|TRBD1|TRBJ1-5
TGTGCCAGCAGCATCGGGACAGGCAACAATCAGCCCCAGCATTTT
CASSIGTGNNQPQHF
>few|TRBV25-1|TRBD1|TRBJ1-1
TGTGCCAGCAGTGACTTGATGACAGGGAGAGGGACTGAAGCTTTCTTT
CASSDLMTGRGTEAFF
>.|TRBV27|TRBD1|TRBJ1-6
TGTGCCAGCCAGACAGGGCCCAATACTCCCCTCCACTTT
CASQTGPNTPLHF
>.|TRBV5-4|.|TRBJ2-3
TGTGCCAGCAGCTTGGACCCAGTCTCCACCTTAGATACGCAGTATTTT
CASSLDPVSTLDTQYF
>.|TRBV2|.|TRBJ2-1
TGTGCCAGCAGTGAACGAGGTGAGCAGTTCTTC
CASSERGEQFF
>.|TRBV5-6|.|TRBJ1-3
TGTGCCAGCAGCTTGGGACAGGGAAACACCATATATTTT
CASSLGQGNTIYF
>.|TRBV3-1/TRBV3-2|TRBD1|TRBJ2-7
TGTGCCAGCAGCCAGGGACAGGGCTCCTACGAGCAGTACTTC
CASSQGQGSYEQYF
>.|TRBV5-8|TRBD2|TRBJ2-7
TGTGCCAGCAGCTTGGCCGGGACTAGCGGGGGGGCCTACGAGCAGTACTTC
CASSLAGTSGGAYEQYF